This T cell receptor beta chain was documented in a study of cytomegalovirus exposure and HLA in healthy donors (dated 2017 in TCRdb). Some background on the complete study: According to a later analysis, one platform produced both the 100 to 150 validation repertoires and the roughly 650 repertoires of the first cohort. To predict cytomegalovirus infection status, the study brought together high-throughput TCR immunosequencing, statistical association of individual TCRs with disease status, and machine learning. Besides the first cohort of 550 to 750 subjects, a separate validation cohort made up of 120 or so different subjects was used. The study aimed to test whether signatures of past pathogen exposure could be identified by cataloging public T cell receptors. Overall results and qualifications from the work: Of the cluster scores, roughly 95% were above 0 in a later analysis, which found that TCRs clustered in the first cohort also tended to co-occur in the 90 to 150 validation repertoires. The classifier was reported to diagnose cytomegalovirus status with high specificity and sensitivity in both the original and validation cohorts. The validation cohort had no HLA typing available for a later analysis, so co-occurrence within that cohort was assessed over all 120 or so repertoires. A total of 150 to 200 TCR beta chains were listed by the study as associated with cytomegalovirus. It was suggested by the authors that the approach could potentially be generalized to other disease states and immunological phenotypes. Across donors, most TCR sequences were observed very rarely, whereas some public TCRs were present in many individuals. In vitro tests confirmed that three of the cytomegalovirus-associated TCR beta chains recognize cytomegalovirus antigens.

With respect to this clone: Its specific antigen is unknown. No base-level quality is on record; no much larger clone is a single base apart.

Libraries were made using the immunoSEQ multiplex PCR assay. As for the original processing: A statistical classification framework was built for diagnosing cytomegalovirus status from the catalog of TCR beta chain sequences. The table comes from immuneACCESS by way of TCRdb, which keeps in-frame sequences with V and J called. Part of the clones is missing from these tables; in studies checked, under half for an unresolved V gene and the rest for unknown reasons. For V, J and clone size, that table is used; D and trimming come from the DNA. Across this sample there are 180,000 or so clones, with 86% seen only once. About 7.2% of the sample is in the top ten clones. The donors were included in the validation cohort of 100 to 150 subjects, a group kept apart from the approximately 670-subject first cohort. The sample consisted of PBMCs. This receptor was taken from a man aged 30 to 39 in good health and CMV-seropositive.

The CDR3: CARSLVIGMNTEAFF. The DNA sequence reads TGTGCCAGAAGCTTAGTAATAGGGATGAACACTGAAGCTTTCTTT. Recombination connected TRBV7-5 to TRBJ1-1. TRBV7-5 is noted as a pseudogene. Counted from cysteine to phenylalanine, this CDR3 has 15 amino acids. Only CDR3 DNA remains: 45 bases, in frame from the first base.